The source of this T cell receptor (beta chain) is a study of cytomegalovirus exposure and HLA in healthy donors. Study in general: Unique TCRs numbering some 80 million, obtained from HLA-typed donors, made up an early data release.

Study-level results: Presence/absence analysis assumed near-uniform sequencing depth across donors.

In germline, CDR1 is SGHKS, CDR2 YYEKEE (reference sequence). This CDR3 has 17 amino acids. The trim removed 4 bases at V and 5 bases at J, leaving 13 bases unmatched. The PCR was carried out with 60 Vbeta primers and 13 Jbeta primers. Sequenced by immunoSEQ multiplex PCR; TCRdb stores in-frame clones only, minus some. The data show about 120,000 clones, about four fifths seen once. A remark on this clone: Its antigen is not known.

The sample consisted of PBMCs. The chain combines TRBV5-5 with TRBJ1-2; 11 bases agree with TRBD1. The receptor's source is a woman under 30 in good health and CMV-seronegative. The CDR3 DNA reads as TGTGCCAGCAGCAAAAGTATACCGGGACAGGGGGGATATGGCTACACCTTC. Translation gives CASSKSIPGQGGYGYTF.